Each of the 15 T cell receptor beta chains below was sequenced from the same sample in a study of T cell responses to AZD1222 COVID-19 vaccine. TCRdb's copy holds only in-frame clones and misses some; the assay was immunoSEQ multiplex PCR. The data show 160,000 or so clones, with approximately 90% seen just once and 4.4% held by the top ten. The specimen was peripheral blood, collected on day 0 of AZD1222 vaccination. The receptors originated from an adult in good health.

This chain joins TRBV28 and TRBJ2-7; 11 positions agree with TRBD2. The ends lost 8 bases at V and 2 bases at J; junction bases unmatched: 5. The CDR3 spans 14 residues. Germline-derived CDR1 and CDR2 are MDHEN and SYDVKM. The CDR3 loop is CASGGTSGPYEQYF. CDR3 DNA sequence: TGTGCCAGCGGGGGGACTAGCGGTCCCTACGAGCAGTACTTC.

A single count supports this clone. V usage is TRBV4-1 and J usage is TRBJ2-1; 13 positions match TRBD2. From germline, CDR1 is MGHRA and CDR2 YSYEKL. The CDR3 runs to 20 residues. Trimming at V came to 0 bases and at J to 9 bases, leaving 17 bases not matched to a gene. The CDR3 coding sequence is TGCGCCAGCAGCCAAGAACCGACAGGGGTACTAGCGGGAGGGCCCACTGAGCAGTTCTTC. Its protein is CASSQEPTGVLAGGPTEQFF.

CDR3 loop: CAWRRLFGQRNEQFF. The CDR3 DNA reads as TGTGCCTGGAGGCGTCTATTTGGACAGAGGAATGAGCAGTTCTTC. The rearrangement links TRBV30 to TRBJ2-1, with D possibly being TRBD1 (6 bases). The germline V and J ends were trimmed by 3 bases and 7 bases, with 19 bases remaining between them. This CDR3 has 15 residues. Germline V gives CDR1 GTSNPN, CDR2 SVGIG (reference sequence). The full variable domain, completed using reference TRBV30 and TRBJ2-1, is SQTIHQWPATLVQPVGSPLSLECTVEGTSNPNLYWYRQAAGRGLQLLFYSVGIGQISSEVPQNLSASRPQDRQFILSSKKLLLSDSGFYLCAWRRLFGQRNEQFFGPGTRLTVL.

In DNA form, the CDR3 reads TGTGCCTGGACCCGAGGACAGGGCGGGAACACTGAAGCTTTCTTT. As protein: CAWTRGQGGNTEAFF. The V gene is TRBV30, the J gene TRBJ1-1; 8 bases align to TRBD1. Germline CDR1 and CDR2: GTSNPN and SVGIG (reference sequence). The CDR3 spans 15 residues. Trimming cost V 4 bases and J 1 base; bases outside gene matches: 8.

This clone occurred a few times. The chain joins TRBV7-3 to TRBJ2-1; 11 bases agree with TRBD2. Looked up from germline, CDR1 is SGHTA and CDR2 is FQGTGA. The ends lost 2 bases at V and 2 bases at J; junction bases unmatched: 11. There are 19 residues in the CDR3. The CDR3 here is CASSLAGGKGLAAYNEQFF. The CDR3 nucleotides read TGTGCCAGCAGCTTAGCGGGGGGAAAGGGACTAGCGGCCTACAATGAGCAGTTCTTC.

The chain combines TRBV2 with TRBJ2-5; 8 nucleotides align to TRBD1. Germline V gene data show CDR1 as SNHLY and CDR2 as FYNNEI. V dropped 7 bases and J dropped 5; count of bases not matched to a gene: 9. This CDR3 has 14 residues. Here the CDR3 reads CASTPQQGVETQYF. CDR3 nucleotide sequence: TGTGCCAGCACCCCACAACAGGGGGTGGAGACCCAGTACTTC. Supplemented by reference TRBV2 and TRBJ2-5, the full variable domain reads EPEVTQTPSHQVTQMGQEVILRCVPISNHLYFYWYRQILGQKVEFLVSFYNNEISEKSEIFDDQFSVERPDGSNFTLKIRSTKLEDSAMYFCASTPQQGVETQYFGPGTRLLVL.

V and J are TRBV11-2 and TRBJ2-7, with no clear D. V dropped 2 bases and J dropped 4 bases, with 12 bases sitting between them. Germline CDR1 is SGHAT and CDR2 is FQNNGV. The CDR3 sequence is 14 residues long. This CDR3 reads CASSLLGKGYEQYF. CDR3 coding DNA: TGTGCCAGCAGCTTACTGGGGAAGGGATACGAGCAGTACTTC. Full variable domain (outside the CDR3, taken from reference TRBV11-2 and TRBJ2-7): EAGVAQSPRYKIIEKRQSVAFWCNPISGHATLYWYQQILGQGPKLLIQFQNNGVVDDSQLPKDRFSAERLKGVDSTLKIQPAKLEDSAVYLCASSLLGKGYEQYFGPGTRLTVT.

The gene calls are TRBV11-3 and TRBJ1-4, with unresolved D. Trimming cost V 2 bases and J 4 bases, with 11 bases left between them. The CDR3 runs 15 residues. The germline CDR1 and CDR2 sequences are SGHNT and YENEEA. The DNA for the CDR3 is TGTGCCAGCAGCTTACAAGATTCCAATAATGAAAAACTGTTTTTT. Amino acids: CASSLQDSNNEKLFF. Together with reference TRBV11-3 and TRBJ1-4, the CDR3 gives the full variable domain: EAGVVQSPRYKIIEKKQPVAFWCNPISGHNTLYWYLQNLGQGPELLIRYENEEAVDDSQLPKDRFSAERLKGVDSTLKIQPAELGDSAVYLCASSLQDSNNEKLFFGSGTQLSVL.

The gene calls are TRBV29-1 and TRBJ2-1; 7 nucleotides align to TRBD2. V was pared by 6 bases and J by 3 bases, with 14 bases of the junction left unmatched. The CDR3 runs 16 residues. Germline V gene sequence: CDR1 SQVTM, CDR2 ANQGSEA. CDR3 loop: CSVKAPGGGVYNEQFF. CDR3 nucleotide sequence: TGCAGCGTCAAGGCCCCAGGTGGGGGGGTCTACAATGAGCAGTTCTTC.

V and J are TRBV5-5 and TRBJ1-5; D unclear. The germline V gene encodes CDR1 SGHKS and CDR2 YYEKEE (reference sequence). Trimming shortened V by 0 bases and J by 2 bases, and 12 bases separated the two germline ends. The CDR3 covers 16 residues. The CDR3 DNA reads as TGTGCCAGCAGCTTGGAGTCCGGGGTCGGCAATCAGCCCCAGCATTTT. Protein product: CASSLESGVGNQPQHF.

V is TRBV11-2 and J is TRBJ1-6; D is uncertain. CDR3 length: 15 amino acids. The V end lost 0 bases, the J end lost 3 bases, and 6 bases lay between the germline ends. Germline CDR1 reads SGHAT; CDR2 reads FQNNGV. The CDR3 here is CASSLDAVYNSPLHF. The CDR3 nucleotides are TGTGCCAGCAGCTTAGACGCCGTCTATAATTCACCCCTCCACTTT.

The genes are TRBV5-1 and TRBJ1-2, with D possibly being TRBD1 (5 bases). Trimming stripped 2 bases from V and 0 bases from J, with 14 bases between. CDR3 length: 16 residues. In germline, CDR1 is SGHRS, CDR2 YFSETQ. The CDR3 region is CASSFRQPNTNYGYTF. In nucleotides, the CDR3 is TGCGCCAGCAGCTTTAGACAGCCAAACACTAACTATGGCTACACCTTC.

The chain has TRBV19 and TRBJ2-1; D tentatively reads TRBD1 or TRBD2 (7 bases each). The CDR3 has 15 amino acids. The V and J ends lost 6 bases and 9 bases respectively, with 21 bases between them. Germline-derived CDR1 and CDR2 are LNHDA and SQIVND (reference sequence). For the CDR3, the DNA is TGTGCCAGTAGCACCAGGGGGAGGGTTTGGGGTGAGCAGTTCTTC. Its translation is CASSTRGRVWGEQFF.

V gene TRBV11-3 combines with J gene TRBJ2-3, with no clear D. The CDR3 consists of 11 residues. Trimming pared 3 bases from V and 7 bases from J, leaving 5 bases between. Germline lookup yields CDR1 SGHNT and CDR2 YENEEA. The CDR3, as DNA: TGTGCCAGCAGCTTTAGGAATACGCAGTATTTT. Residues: CASSFRNTQYF. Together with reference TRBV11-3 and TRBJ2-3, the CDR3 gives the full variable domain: EAGVVQSPRYKIIEKKQPVAFWCNPISGHNTLYWYLQNLGQGPELLIRYENEEAVDDSQLPKDRFSAERLKGVDSTLKIQPAELGDSAVYLCASSFRNTQYFGPGTRLTVL.

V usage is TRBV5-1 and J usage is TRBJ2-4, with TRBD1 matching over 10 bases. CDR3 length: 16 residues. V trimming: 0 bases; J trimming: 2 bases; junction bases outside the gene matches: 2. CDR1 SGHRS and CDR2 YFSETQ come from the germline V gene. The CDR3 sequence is CASSLVDRGSKNIQYF. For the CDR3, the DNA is TGCGCCAGCAGCTTGGTGGACAGGGGGTCCAAAAACATTCAGTACTTC.